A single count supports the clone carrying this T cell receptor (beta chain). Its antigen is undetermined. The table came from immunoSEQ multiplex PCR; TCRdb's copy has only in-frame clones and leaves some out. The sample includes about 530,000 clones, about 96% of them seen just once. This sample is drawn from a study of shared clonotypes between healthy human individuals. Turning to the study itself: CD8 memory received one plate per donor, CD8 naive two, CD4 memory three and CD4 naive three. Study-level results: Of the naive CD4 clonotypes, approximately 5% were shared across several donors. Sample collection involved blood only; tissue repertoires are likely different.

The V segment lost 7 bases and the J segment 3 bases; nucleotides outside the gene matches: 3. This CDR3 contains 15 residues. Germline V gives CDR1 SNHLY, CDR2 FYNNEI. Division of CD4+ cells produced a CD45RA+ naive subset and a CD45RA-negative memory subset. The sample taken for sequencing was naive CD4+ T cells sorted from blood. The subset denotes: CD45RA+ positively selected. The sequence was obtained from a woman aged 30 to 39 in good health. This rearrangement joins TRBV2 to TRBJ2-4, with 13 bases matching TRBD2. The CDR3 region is CASTGLAGDKNIQYF. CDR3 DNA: TGTGCCAGCACCGGACTAGCGGGAGACAAAAACATTCAGTACTTC. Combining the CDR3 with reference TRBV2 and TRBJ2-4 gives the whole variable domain EPEVTQTPSHQVTQMGQEVILRCVPISNHLYFYWYRQILGQKVEFLVSFYNNEISEKSEIFDDQFSVERPDGSNFTLKIRSTKLEDSAMYFCASTGLAGDKNIQYFGAGTRLSVL.